The rows below give T cell receptor beta chains drawn from one sample of a study of a mutant IDH1 vaccine in newly diagnosed glioma. This table comes from immunoSEQ multiplex PCR, and its TCRdb copy is limited to in-frame clones, with some not included. The data show some 51,000 clones, around 80% seen once. Their recognized antigens are unknown. The source material was PBMCs, sampled from a glioma patient whose treatment included an IDH1 peptide vaccine. All receptors derive from a man aged 50-59 years with glioma. Both conserved end residues are part of each CDR3. The D gene is left open where the match is weak. Some rows mark clone size as missing; the rest say once, few, many or name a class of expanded clone.

-	TRBJ2-2	TRBV11-1	-	CASSLGGTNTGELFF	TGTGCCAGCAGCCTCGGGGGAACGAACACCGGGGAGCTGTTTTTT
-	TRBJ1-2	TRBV10-3	-	CAISDDRSYGYTF	TGTGCCATCAGTGATGACAGAAGCTATGGCTACACCTTC
-	TRBJ2-2	TRBV2	TRBD2	CASRGPSGGGAGELFF	TGTGCCAGCAGGGGACCGAGCGGGGGGGGTGCCGGGGAGCTGTTTTTT
-	TRBJ1-1	TRBV13	-	CASSLIRRGTEAFF	TGTGCCAGCAGCTTGATTCGGAGAGGCACTGAAGCTTTCTTT
-	TRBJ2-7	TRBV4-2	TRBD2	CASSQDLSGGSYEQYF	TGTGCCAGCAGCCAAGATCTGTCGGGGGGTTCCTACGAGCAGTACTTC
-	TRBJ1-2	TRBV28	TRBD1	CASSTGTALDYGYTF	TGTGCCAGCAGTACTGGGACAGCCCTGGACTATGGCTACACCTTC
-	TRBJ2-1	TRBV10-3	-	CAISGQDSYNEQFF	TGTGCCATCAGTGGACAGGACTCCTACAATGAGCAGTTCTTC
-	TRBJ2-5	TRBV18	-	CASSGTQGPETQYF	TGTGCCAGCTCAGGCACTCAGGGGCCGGAGACCCAGTACTTC
-	TRBJ2-7	TRBV6-1	-	CASSLDIYEQYF	TGTGCCAGCAGCCTTGACATCTACGAGCAGTACTTC
-	TRBJ2-1	TRBV29-1	-	CSVGGIVSLAYNEQFF	TGCAGCGTTGGAGGAATAGTCAGCTTGGCCTACAATGAGCAGTTCTTC
-	TRBJ2-7	TRBV11-1	TRBD1	CASQTTGVGEQYF	TGTGCCAGCCAGACGACAGGGGTAGGCGAGCAGTACTTC
-	TRBJ2-7	TRBV27	TRBD1	CASSSGTGGYEQYF	TGTGCCAGCAGTTCAGGGACAGGGGGCTACGAGCAGTACTTC
-	TRBJ2-3	TRBV19	TRBD2	CASSTGLAGVFWMSDTQYF	TGTGCCAGTAGTACGGGACTAGCGGGGGTTTTTTGGATGTCTGATACGCAGTATTTT
-	TRBJ2-2	TRBV9	TRBD1	CASSPRQGTLPGELFF	TGTGCCAGCAGCCCGAGACAGGGGACCTTGCCCGGGGAGCTGTTTTTT
-	TRBJ2-3	TRBV2	TRBD2	CASAVRRGTLGDTQYF	TGTGCCAGCGCTGTGAGGCGGGGGACCCTAGGGGATACGCAGTATTTT
-	TRBJ2-6	TRBV19	TRBD1	CASSTGTGLSGANVLTF	TGTGCCAGTAGTACCGGGACAGGGCTCTCTGGGGCCAACGTCCTGACTTTC
-	TRBJ1-5	TRBV5-4	-	CASSLGGSGGNQPQHF	TGTGCCAGCAGCTTGGGGGGGTCTGGCGGCAATCAGCCCCAGCATTTT
few	TRBJ1-5	TRBV2	-	CASSAYNQPQHF	TGTGCCAGCAGTGCCTACAATCAGCCCCAGCATTTT
-	TRBJ2-1	TRBV9	-	CASSVGIEGDEQFF	TGTGCCAGCAGCGTAGGGATCGAGGGGGATGAGCAGTTCTTC
-	TRBJ1-1	TRBV15	-	CATSRGNLNTEAFF	TGTGCCACCAGCAGAGGGAACTTGAACACTGAAGCTTTCTTT
-	TRBJ1-1	TRBV14	-	CASSQGALTEAFF	TGTGCCAGCAGCCAAGGAGCTCTGACTGAAGCTTTCTTT
-	TRBJ2-3	TRBV18	-	CASSPAGDTQYF	TGTGCCAGCTCACCGGCGGGAGATACGCAGTATTTT
-	TRBJ2-5	TRBV14	TRBD2	CASSQDRGGAETQYF	TGTGCCAGCAGCCAAGATCGCGGGGGGGCGGAGACCCAGTACTTC
-	TRBJ2-3	TRBV9	-	CASSVQAVSTDTQYF	TGTGCCAGCAGCGTACAGGCAGTTAGCACAGATACGCAGTATTTT
-	TRBJ2-2	TRBV7-3	-	CASSLTKGRADTGELFF	TGTGCCAGCAGCTTAACGAAGGGCAGGGCGGACACCGGGGAGCTGTTTTTT
once	TRBJ1-2	TRBV5-1	TRBD1	CASSSGQGLNGYTF	TGCGCCAGCAGCTCTGGACAGGGACTAAATGGCTACACCTTC
-	TRBJ1-5	TRBV2	-	CASSDLGGINQPQHF	TGTGCCAGCAGTGATCTCGGAGGAATCAATCAGCCCCAGCATTTT
-	TRBJ2-1	TRBV30	-	CAWSVRGLPSYNEQFF	TGTGCCTGGAGTGTACGCGGGCTCCCTTCCTACAATGAGCAGTTCTTC
few	TRBJ1-2	TRBV13	-	CASSRQGRNYGYTF	TGTGCCAGCAGCCGCCAGGGGAGGAACTATGGCTACACCTTC
-	TRBJ1-5	TRBV6-1	-	CASSEEALGGNQPQHF	TGTGCCAGCAGTGAGGAGGCTTTAGGTGGCAATCAGCCCCAGCATTTT
-	TRBJ1-2	TRBV2	TRBD1	CASNTDRGPGYTF	TGTGCCAGCAATACTGACAGGGGCCCTGGCTACACCTTC
-	TRBJ1-3	TRBV10-3	TRBD1	CAITPGTGGPGNTIYF	TGTGCCATCACCCCCGGGACAGGGGGACCTGGAAACACCATATATTTT
-	TRBJ1-1	TRBV18	-	CASSENLAGETEAFF	TGTGCCAGCTCCGAAAACCTGGCCGGAGAAACTGAAGCTTTCTTT
few	TRBJ2-3	TRBV7-2	-	CASSVGYSSDTQYF	TGTGCCAGCAGCGTCGGATACAGCTCAGATACGCAGTATTTT
few	TRBJ1-1	TRBV29-1	-	CSAQIGEAFF	TGCAGCGCTCAGATTGGTGAAGCTTTCTTT
few	TRBJ2-5	TRBV7-2	-	CASSFPQNQETQYF	TGTGCCAGCAGCTTCCCCCAGAACCAAGAGACCCAGTACTTC
-	TRBJ2-7	TRBV5-1	-	CASSVQVGAKDEQYF	TGCGCCAGCAGCGTACAGGTGGGGGCTAAGGACGAGCAGTACTTC
-	TRBJ1-3	TRBV5-1	-	CASSVSSGNTIYF	TGCGCCAGCAGTGTATCCTCTGGAAACACCATATATTTT
-	TRBJ2-5	TRBV5-1	TRBD1	CASARDRGWETQYF	TGCGCCAGCGCCCGGGACAGGGGATGGGAGACCCAGTACTTC
few	TRBJ2-1	TRBV4-1	TRBD2	CASSLAASGGGNEQFF	TGCGCCAGCAGCCTCGCGGCTAGCGGGGGTGGGAATGAGCAGTTCTTC
-	TRBJ2-1	TRBV27	-	CASSLSNTGPQFF	TGTGCCAGCAGTCTCTCCAACACAGGGCCGCAGTTCTTC
-	TRBJ2-7	TRBV27	-	CASSVTGPYEQYF	TGTGCCAGCAGCGTGACAGGACCCTACGAGCAGTACTTC
-	TRBJ1-2	TRBV5-6	TRBD1	CASSSGQVYTF	TGTGCCAGCAGCTCCGGACAGGTTTACACCTTC
-	TRBJ1-2	TRBV4-1	-	CASSHDSSYGYTF	TGCGCCAGCAGCCACGACAGCTCTTATGGCTACACCTTC
-	TRBJ2-7	TRBV6-1	TRBD1	CASRPGDSSYEQYF	TGTGCCAGCAGGCCCGGGGACAGCTCCTACGAGCAGTACTTC
-	TRBJ2-7	TRBV5-5	-	CASTRDWGRYEQYF	TGTGCCAGCACCCGCGATTGGGGGCGCTACGAGCAGTACTTC
-	TRBJ1-3	TRBV5-1	-	CASSLDGSGNTIYF	TGCGCCAGCAGCTTGGACGGGTCTGGAAACACCATATATTTT
-	TRBJ2-5	TRBV7-8	-	CASSLSRGRETQYF	TGTGCCAGCAGCTTATCGCGGGGTCGGGAGACCCAGTACTTC
-	TRBJ2-7	TRBV14	-	CASSQDRGYEQYF	TGTGCCAGCAGCCAAGACAGGGGCTACGAGCAGTACTTC
-	TRBJ2-3	TRBV5-1	TRBD1	CASSLGQGAGTDTQYF	TGCGCCAGCAGCCTGGGACAGGGGGCGGGCACAGATACGCAGTATTTT
-	TRBJ2-4	TRBV6-5	TRBD1	CASSSGQGAKNIQYF	TGTGCCAGCAGCTCCGGACAGGGGGCCAAAAACATTCAGTACTTC
-	TRBJ1-2	TRBV7-2	-	CASSFQTGQSNYGYTF	TGTGCCAGCAGCTTCCAAACAGGGCAATCTAACTATGGCTACACCTTC
-	TRBJ2-5	TRBV30	TRBD2	CAWSLPRLAGGPRETQYF	TGTGCCTGGAGTCTGCCCCGACTAGCGGGGGGGCCTCGGGAGACCCAGTACTTC
-	TRBJ1-2	TRBV5-1	-	CASSLATALTDGYTF	TGCGCCAGCAGCTTGGCGACCGCATTAACAGATGGCTACACCTTC